The following is a T cell receptor beta chain sequence with its context. The data derive from a study of blood T cell repertoires in COVID-19. At the level of the study: Sources were T cells, B-cell-depleted T cells, or PBMCs; the material itself was cDNA or gDNA.

Original handling: Cell counts per sample came from amplifying reference gene primers. Sequencing used immunoSEQ multiplex PCR; TCRdb keeps in-frame clones, though not all of them. V and J calls and clone size are those listed in that table; D and trimming were worked out from the DNA. Here the sample spans approximately 89,000 clones, approximately 87% being singletons. Germline V CDR1 and CDR2: SGHRS, YFSETQ. V was trimmed by 0 bases and J by 2 bases, leaving 7 bases between them. The length of the CDR3 is 14 residues. The receptor comes from a woman between 65 and 79 years old with acute or convalescent COVID-19. The sample consisted of peripheral blood. This chain joins TRBV5-1 and TRBJ2-3; D is uncertain. Written as DNA, the CDR3 is TGCGCCAGCAGCTTGGAAGGAGACACAGATACGCAGTATTTT. This encodes CASSLEGDTDTQYF.